These 9 T cell receptor beta chains were sequenced from one sample in a study of shared clonotypes between healthy human individuals. Some clones are missing from TCRdb's copy, which holds only in-frame ones; the method was immunoSEQ multiplex PCR. This table holds about 380,000 clones, 90% to 97% found once. Sequenced: memory CD8+ T cells sorted from blood. Subset defined: CD45RO+ cells pooled with CCR7-negative TemRA cells. These receptors were taken from a man younger than 45 in good health.

The rearrangement uses TRBV10-3 and TRBJ2-1; the D gene is possibly TRBD1 (5 bases). V was pared by 7 bases and J by 7 bases, with 14 bases between. There are 13 residues in the CDR3. Looked up from germline, CDR1 is ENHRY and CDR2 is SYGVKD. The CDR3 sequence is CAITSGFGNEQFF. Written as DNA, the CDR3 is TGTGCCATCACGTCAGGGTTTGGGAATGAGCAGTTCTTC.

The V call is TRBV9, the J call TRBJ1-2, with a tentative D call TRBD1 (6 bases). The length of the CDR3 is 16 residues. Germline assignment: CDR1 SGDLS and CDR2 YYNGEE. The V end lost 3 bases, the J end lost 1 base, and 16 bases lay between the germline ends. The chain's CDR3 is CASSGHREGFNYGYTF. CDR3 sequence (DNA): TGTGCCAGCAGCGGCCACAGGGAAGGGTTTAACTATGGCTACACCTTC.

A single count supports this clone. This sequence joins TRBV28 and TRBJ2-7; 8 bases match TRBD1. V trimming: 3 bases; J trimming: 0 bases; junction bases outside the gene matches: 7. CDR1 and CDR2 from the germline V gene are MDHEN and SYDVKM. CDR3 size: 16 residues. The CDR3 loop reads CASSLLRDRSSYEQYF. CDR3 nucleotides: TGTGCCAGCAGTTTGTTGAGGGACAGGAGCTCCTACGAGCAGTACTTC.

The rearrangement joins TRBV6-5 to TRBJ2-7; TRBD1 aligns across 7 bases. The CDR3 has 13 residues. The trim removed 5 bases at V and 3 bases at J, leaving 4 bases unmatched. Germline CDR1 and CDR2: MNHEY and SVGAGI. CDR3 DNA sequence: TGTGCCAGCAGTCTCGGACAGGTCTACGAGCAGTACTTC. Its translation is CASSLGQVYEQYF.

This clone was observed a handful of times. V usage is TRBV14 and J usage is TRBJ2-2; D ambiguous. The CDR3 extends over 15 amino acids. V lost 1 base and J 7 bases, leaving 13 bases between the germline ends. Per germline, CDR1 SGHDN and CDR2 FVKESK. In nucleotides, the CDR3 is TGTGCCAGCAGCCAAGGGTTAAGTGGTGGCGGGGAGCTGTTTTTT. Protein product: CASSQGLSGGGELFF.

V is TRBV29-1 and J is TRBJ2-4; D call uncertain. The ends were cut back, 4 bases at V and 5 bases at J, with 6 bases in the middle. The germline V gene has CDR1 SQVTM and CDR2 ANQGSEA. This CDR3 contains 11 residues. CDR3 nucleotide sequence: TGCAGCGTTGTTCGGGAAAACATTCAGTACTTC. Its translation: CSVVRENIQYF.

Remarks on this clone: The same CDR3 also results from other DNA sequences found in this sample. The CDR3 is CASSLGDRGYEQYF. The DNA for the CDR3 is TGTGCCAGCAGTTTAGGGGACAGGGGTTACGAGCAGTACTTC. This chain links TRBV27 with TRBJ2-7; 10 bases align to TRBD1. This CDR3 contains 14 residues. CDR1 MNHEY and CDR2 SMNVEV come from the germline V gene (reference sequence). V trimming: 2 bases; J trimming: 4 bases; junction bases outside the gene matches: 2.

V and J are TRBV21-1 and TRBJ1-1; the table's D call of TRBD1 was not tested on the DNA. TRBV21-1 is shown as a pseudogene. The CDR3 runs 15 residues. The CDR3 here is CASSKGDRVNTEAFF. DNA for the CDR3: TGTGCCAGCAGCAAGGGGGACAGGGTCAACACTGAAGCTTTCTTT.

The V gene is TRBV30, the J gene TRBJ1-5; D is undetermined. Trimming pared 0 bases from V and 5 bases from J, leaving 14 bases between. Germline CDR1 and CDR2: GTSNPN and SVGIG (reference sequence). This CDR3 is built from 15 residues. The CDR3 reads CAWSVRSATYQPQHF. CDR3 DNA sequence: TGTGCCTGGAGTGTCCGGTCCGCCACCTATCAGCCCCAGCATTTT.